A selection of T cell receptor beta chains follows, all from one sample in a study of a mutant IDH1 vaccine in newly diagnosed glioma. The data were produced by immunoSEQ multiplex PCR, yet TCRdb's version contains in-frame clones alone and is incomplete. The sample shows some 33,000 clones, roughly three fifths of them seen only once. These receptors have no known antigen. The sample in question was PBMCs, obtained from a glioma patient whose treatment included an IDH1 peptide vaccine. Every receptor here comes from a woman aged 18-29 years with glioma. CDR3s include the opening cysteine and the closing phenylalanine or tryptophan. The D gene is left open where the match is weak. Where a row states a size, it is once, few, many or the class of an expanded clone; other rows omit it.

size: -
V: TRBV10-3
length: 14
J: TRBJ2-1
D: TRBD2
CDR3: CAITGLAGDLEQFF
DNA: TGTGCCATCACAGGGCTAGCGGGAGATCTTGAGCAGTTCTTC

size: -
V: TRBV7-9
length: 17
J: TRBJ1-3
D: -
CDR3: CASSSNTFGTSRNTIYF
DNA: TGTGCCAGCAGCTCAAATACCTTCGGGACATCAAGGAACACCATATATTTT

size: -
V: TRBV25-1
length: 13
J: TRBJ1-1
D: -
CDR3: CASSVGSNTEAFF
DNA: TGTGCCAGCAGTGTGGGCTCGAACACTGAAGCTTTCTTT

size: -
V: TRBV28
length: 14
J: TRBJ2-7
D: -
CDR3: CASRTTGVGYEQYF
DNA: TGTGCCAGCAGAACGACGGGAGTAGGCTACGAGCAGTACTTC

size: once
V: TRBV29-1
length: 13
J: TRBJ2-3
D: -
CDR3: CSVDGVRGDTQYF
DNA: TGCAGCGTTGATGGTGTTAGGGGAGATACGCAGTATTTT

size: few
V: TRBV19
length: 14
J: TRBJ2-1
D: TRBD1
CDR3: CASSIDRGPNEQFF
DNA: TGTGCCAGTAGTATAGACAGGGGGCCTAATGAGCAGTTCTTC

size: few
V: TRBV4-3
length: 14
J: TRBJ1-2
D: TRBD1
CDR3: CASSPGQGNYGYTF
DNA: TGCGCCAGCAGCCCGGGACAGGGGAACTATGGCTACACCTTC

size: -
V: TRBV11-3
length: 16
J: TRBJ2-3
D: -
CDR3: CASSSWGGPYTDTQYF
DNA: TGTGCCAGCAGCTCTTGGGGGGGGCCCTACACAGATACGCAGTATTTT

size: -
V: TRBV4-2
length: 13
J: TRBJ1-1
D: -
CDR3: CASNWGEDTEAFF
DNA: TGTGCCAGCAATTGGGGTGAGGACACTGAAGCTTTCTTT

size: -
V: TRBV2
length: 13
J: TRBJ2-2
D: TRBD1
CDR3: CAGGTGATGELFF
DNA: TGTGCCGGCGGGACAGGGGCCACCGGGGAGCTGTTTTTT

size: -
V: TRBV2
length: 14
J: TRBJ2-7
D: TRBD1
CDR3: CASSDRTGRYEQYF
DNA: TGTGCCAGCAGTGACCGGACAGGGAGGTACGAGCAGTACTTC

size: -
V: TRBV10-3
length: 14
J: TRBJ1-4
D: -
CDR3: CAISESWGAEKLFF
DNA: TGTGCCATCAGTGAGTCCTGGGGAGCTGAAAAACTGTTTTTT

size: -
V: TRBV7-7
length: 14
J: TRBJ2-2
D: -
CDR3: CASSLAQGTGELFF
DNA: TGTGCTAGCAGCTTAGCCCAGGGAACCGGGGAGCTGTTTTTT

size: few
V: TRBV7-2
length: 14
J: TRBJ2-5
D: -
CDR3: CASSLAARGETQYF
DNA: TGTGCCAGCAGCTTAGCCGCCAGGGGAGAGACCCAGTACTTC

size: -
V: TRBV5-4
length: 13
J: TRBJ2-7
D: -
CDR3: CASSLVDSYEQYF
DNA: TGTGCCAGCAGCTTGGTGGATTCCTACGAGCAGTACTTC

size: few
V: TRBV25-1
length: 14
J: TRBJ2-2
D: -
CDR3: CASRGRAGREELFF
DNA: TGTGCCAGCAGGGGGCGGGCCGGTAGGGAGGAGCTGTTTTTT

size: -
V: TRBV19
length: 14
J: TRBJ1-6
D: -
CDR3: CAAKSQGDNSPLHF
DNA: TGTGCCGCCAAAAGCCAGGGAGATAATTCACCCCTCCACTTT

size: few
V: TRBV19
length: 14
J: TRBJ1-2
D: TRBD1
CDR3: CASSGNRGGYGYTF
DNA: TGTGCCAGTAGTGGAAACAGGGGCGGCTATGGCTACACCTTC

size: -
V: TRBV29-1
length: 12
J: TRBJ2-5
D: -
CDR3: CSVGLGGGGQYF
DNA: TGCAGCGTTGGGTTAGGGGGCGGGGGCCAGTACTTC

size: -
V: TRBV7-6
length: 13
J: TRBJ1-5
D: -
CDR3: CASSLSEFQPQHF
DNA: TGTGCCAGCAGCTTAAGCGAGTTTCAGCCCCAGCATTTT

size: few
V: TRBV7-9
length: 13
J: TRBJ2-1
D: -
CDR3: CASRGGSENEQFF
DNA: TGTGCCAGCAGAGGTGGGAGTGAGAATGAGCAGTTCTTC

size: -
V: TRBV5-1
length: 11
J: TRBJ1-1
D: -
CDR3: CASSLQGQAFF
DNA: TGCGCCAGCAGCTTACAGGGCCAAGCTTTCTTT

size: -
V: TRBV6-6
length: 13
J: TRBJ1-2
D: -
CDR3: CASSILEGYGYTF
DNA: TGTGCCAGCAGCATACTTGAGGGCTATGGCTACACCTTC

size: -
V: TRBV4-3
length: 14
J: TRBJ2-7
D: TRBD2
CDR3: CASSPGTSGYEQYF
DNA: TGCGCCAGCAGCCCTGGGACTAGTGGCTACGAGCAGTACTTC

size: few
V: TRBV7-3
length: 13
J: TRBJ2-7
D: -
CDR3: CASSLGIGYEQYF
DNA: TGTGCCAGCAGCTTAGGGATCGGATACGAGCAGTACTTC

size: -
V: TRBV10-3
length: 15
J: TRBJ2-1
D: -
CDR3: CAISESTLASNEQFF
DNA: TGTGCCATCAGTGAGTCGACCCTAGCGAGCAATGAGCAGTTCTTC

size: few
V: TRBV9
length: 12
J: TRBJ2-2
D: -
CDR3: CASSWDTGELFF
DNA: TGTGCCAGCAGCTGGGACACCGGGGAGCTGTTTTTT

size: -
V: TRBV5-1
length: 14
J: TRBJ2-2
D: -
CDR3: CASSLLGGTGELFF
DNA: TGCGCCAGCAGCTTGCTGGGGGGCACCGGGGAGCTGTTTTTT

size: -
V: TRBV5-1
length: 18
J: TRBJ2-2
D: TRBD1
CDR3: CASSPGLTGERGSGELFF
DNA: TGCGCCAGCAGCCCCGGATTAACAGGGGAACGTGGGTCCGGGGAGCTGTTTTTT

size: few
V: TRBV4-3
length: 17
J: TRBJ1-2
D: TRBD1
CDR3: CASSQHGQGASNYGYTF
DNA: TGCGCCAGCAGCCAGCACGGACAGGGGGCCAGTAACTATGGCTACACCTTC

size: -
V: TRBV9
length: 13
J: TRBJ2-7
D: TRBD1
CDR3: CASSGTGGNEQYF
DNA: TGTGCCAGCAGCGGGACAGGGGGCAACGAGCAGTACTTC

size: -
V: TRBV29-1
length: 12
J: TRBJ2-1
D: -
CDR3: CSVGGQSNEQFF
DNA: TGCAGCGTGGGAGGTCAGAGCAATGAGCAGTTCTTC

size: few
V: TRBV6-5
length: 14
J: TRBJ2-5
D: -
CDR3: CASSYLHSLETQYF
DNA: TGTGCCAGCAGTTACCTCCATTCTTTGGAGACCCAGTACTTC

size: few
V: TRBV19
length: 13
J: TRBJ1-1
D: -
CDR3: CASSNTANTEAFF
DNA: TGTGCCAGTAGTAACACAGCCAACACTGAAGCTTTCTTT

size: -
V: TRBV27
length: 13
J: TRBJ2-3
D: -
CDR3: CASSTDPTDTQYF
DNA: TGTGCCAGCAGTACGGACCCCACAGATACGCAGTATTTT

size: -
V: TRBV7-2
length: 15
J: TRBJ1-4
D: -
CDR3: CASSLLTGVNEKLFF
DNA: TGTGCCAGCAGCTTACTTACAGGAGTAAATGAAAAACTGTTTTTT

size: -
V: TRBV28
length: 14
J: TRBJ1-2
D: -
CDR3: CASSYPGLERGYTF
DNA: TGTGCCAGCAGTTATCCGGGACTTGAAAGGGGCTACACCTTC

size: -
V: TRBV19
length: 15
J: TRBJ2-7
D: TRBD2
CDR3: CASSTGGRSHYEQYF
DNA: TGTGCCAGTAGTACAGGCGGGAGGTCTCACTACGAGCAGTACTTC

size: few
V: TRBV19
length: 14
J: TRBJ1-5
D: TRBD1
CDR3: CATHAGDRVSPQHF
DNA: TGTGCCACCCATGCTGGGGACAGGGTCAGTCCCCAGCATTTT

size: few
V: TRBV2
length: 13
J: TRBJ2-1
D: -
CDR3: CASSEVGRNEQFF
DNA: TGTGCCAGCAGTGAAGTTGGACGCAATGAGCAGTTCTTC

size: -
V: TRBV13
length: 16
J: TRBJ2-6
D: -
CDR3: CASSLFGDSGANVLTF
DNA: TGTGCCAGCAGCCTCTTTGGAGACTCTGGGGCCAACGTCCTGACTTTC

size: -
V: TRBV23-1
length: 18
J: TRBJ1-4
D: -
CDR3: CASSQECGTPATNEKLFF
DNA: TGCGCCAGCAGTCAGGAGTGCGGGACTCCAGCAACTAATGAAAAACTGTTTTTT

size: few
V: TRBV6-6
length: 12
J: TRBJ2-7
D: -
CDR3: CASSPGNYEQYF
DNA: TGTGCCAGCAGCCCCGGTAACTACGAGCAGTACTTC

size: few
V: TRBV28
length: 13
J: TRBJ1-2
D: -
CDR3: CASSPGDDYGYTF
DNA: TGTGCCAGCAGTCCCGGGGATGACTATGGCTACACCTTC

size: few
V: TRBV5-1
length: 14
J: TRBJ2-7
D: -
CDR3: CASSSGDRTYEQYF
DNA: TGCGCCAGCAGCTCCGGCGACAGAACCTACGAGCAGTACTTC

size: -
V: TRBV18
length: 16
J: TRBJ1-5
D: TRBD1
CDR3: CASSLSDRVSNQPQHF
DNA: TGTGCCAGCTCACTCTCGGACAGGGTCAGCAATCAGCCCCAGCATTTT

size: -
V: TRBV7-6
length: 15
J: TRBJ1-3
D: -
CDR3: CASSLAQSPGNTIYF
DNA: TGTGCCAGCAGCTTAGCGCAAAGCCCAGGAAACACCATATATTTT

size: -
V: TRBV5-4
length: 15
J: TRBJ1-1
D: TRBD1
CDR3: CASSLGPTGGTEAFF
DNA: TGTGCCAGCAGCTTGGGGCCGACAGGGGGGACTGAAGCTTTCTTT

size: -
V: TRBV27
length: 15
J: TRBJ2-1
D: TRBD2
CDR3: CASRLAGGSYNEQFF
DNA: TGTGCCAGCAGATTAGCGGGAGGTTCTTACAATGAGCAGTTCTTC

size: -
V: TRBV13
length: 13
J: TRBJ2-7
D: TRBD1
CDR3: CASSSGDSYEQYF
DNA: TGTGCCAGCAGCTCCGGGGACAGCTACGAGCAGTACTTC

size: -
V: TRBV4-3
length: 15
J: TRBJ2-5
D: -
CDR3: CASSQDTGAGKTQYF
DNA: TGCGCCAGCAGCCAAGATACGGGGGCGGGAAAGACCCAGTACTTC

size: -
V: TRBV6-5
length: 11
J: TRBJ2-1
D: -
CDR3: CASSYGGEQFF
DNA: TGTGCCAGCAGTTACGGGGGTGAGCAGTTCTTC

size: few
V: TRBV18
length: 16
J: TRBJ2-5
D: TRBD1
CDR3: CASSPRQGNYQETQYF
DNA: TGTGCCAGCTCTCCAAGACAGGGAAACTACCAAGAGACCCAGTACTTC

size: once
V: TRBV11-2
length: 15
J: TRBJ2-7
D: -
CDR3: CASSLYGGPTYEQYF
DNA: TGTGCCAGCAGCTTATACGGGGGGCCAACCTACGAGCAGTACTTC

size: -
V: TRBV25-1
length: 11
J: TRBJ2-7
D: -
CDR3: CASRIGYEQYF
DNA: TGTGCCAGCAGGATAGGTTACGAGCAGTACTTC

size: once
V: TRBV5-6
length: 12
J: TRBJ2-3
D: -
CDR3: CASSLVSDTQYF
DNA: TGTGCCAGCAGCTTGGTTTCTGATACGCAGTATTTT